This passage covers 11 T cell receptor beta chains from one sample sequenced in a study of response to subunit inactivated influenza vaccine. TCRdb processed the RT-PCR reads anew with MiXCR; each CDR3 protein has one entry. The sample has hundreds of thousands of distinct CDR3 sequences, about 11% seen once; the top ten hold 9.5% to 12%. The sample also formed part of further work on T cells expressing NK-cell markers. This second study says: In generating TCR beta cDNA, 5'RACE template switching with UMIs was used.

This specimen was PBMCs from blood, taken on the day of vaccination. All receptors derive from a man aged 45 to 65 who received an inactivated influenza vaccine.

The chain combines TRBV27 with TRBJ2-6; D ambiguous. Between the trimmed V and J ends, which lost 3 bases and 1 base, there was a span of 13 bases. The germline CDR1 and CDR2 sequences are MNHEY and SMNVEV (reference sequence). The CDR3 has 17 residues. The CDR3 sequence is CASSLLASVSGANVLTF. Written as DNA, the CDR3 is TGTGCCAGCAGTTTGTTGGCAAGTGTTTCTGGGGCCAACGTCCTGACTTTC.

This clonotype was seen a few times. The chain combines TRBV12-3 or TRBV12-4 with TRBJ2-3; TRBD2 is a possible D gene (5 bases). The CDR3 length is 15 residues. V lost 5 bases, J lost 2 bases, and 14 bases lay in between. CDR3 amino acids: CASSPGERNTDTQYF. The CDR3 DNA reads as TGTGCCAGCAGTCCCGGGGAGCGGAACACAGATACGCAGTATTTT.

This clonotype occurred a few times. The V and J genes are TRBV5-4 and TRBJ2-1; D gene ambiguous. With 0 bases removed from V and 1 base from J, the gap between germline ends came to 8 bases. The V gene's germline CDR1 is SGHNT and CDR2 YYREEE (reference sequence). The CDR3 has 15 amino acids. The CDR3 here is CASSLDPKSYNEQFF. The CDR3 nucleotides read TGTGCCAGCAGCTTGGACCCGAAGTCCTACAATGAGCAGTTCTTC.

This clonotype has ten or more counts. The chain couples TRBV5-1 to TRBJ2-5; 7 positions match TRBD1. The CDR3 is made up of 15 amino acids. V trimming: 4 bases; J trimming: 5 bases; junction bases outside the gene matches: 11. CDR1 is SGHRS, CDR2 YFSETQ, per germline. The CDR3 sequence: CASSPLRGTAETQYF. In DNA form, the CDR3 reads TGCGCCAGCAGCCCCCTTCGAGGGACAGCTGAGACCCAGTACTTC.

This clonotype appeared a few times. This chain links TRBV20-1 with TRBJ2-1; 9 nucleotides line up with TRBD2. Germline CDR1 is DFQATT and CDR2 is SNEGSKA (reference sequence). The junction had 9 bases not matched to a gene; V was cut back by 3 bases and J by 9 bases. The CDR3 contains 14 residues. The CDR3 nucleotides read TGCAGTGCTAGTTTGCGGGAGGGAGTGGGTGAGCAGTTCTTC. Protein product: CSASLREGVGEQFF.

This clonotype was counted a few times. J is TRBJ1-4 and V is TRBV12-3 or TRBV12-4, with a weak D call TRBD1 (5 bases). V was trimmed by 5 bases and J by 0 bases, leaving 16 bases between them. This CDR3 contains 17 residues. The CDR3 DNA sequence: TGTGCCAGCAGTCCCGGGACGATTTTTGCAACTAATGAAAAACTGTTTTTT. This gives the protein CASSPGTIFATNEKLFF.

This clonotype showed up many times. The V gene is TRBV12-3 or TRBV12-4, the J gene TRBJ2-2, with a weak D call TRBD1 (5 bases). Trimming left V 2 bases short and J 1 base short, with 8 bases between. The CDR3 length is 15 residues. CDR3 in amino acids: CASSLNGQNTGELFF. The CDR3 DNA follows: TGTGCCAGCAGTTTAAACGGACAGAACACCGGGGAGCTGTTTTTT.

The gene calls are TRBV27 and TRBJ2-6; maybe TRBD1 (5 bases). Between the trimmed V and J ends, which lost 6 bases and 4 bases, there was a span of 13 bases. CDR1 is MNHEY and CDR2 is SMNVEV in the germline V gene (reference sequence). The length of the CDR3 is 15 residues. The CDR3 reads CASSRENVGANVLTF. The CDR3 bases are TGTGCCAGCAGCAGGGAAAACGTCGGGGCCAACGTCCTGACTTTC.

This clonotype was detected only a few times. The rearrangement links TRBV5-1 to TRBJ2-5; D assignment may be TRBD1 or TRBD2 (5 bases each). The ends were cut back, 0 bases at V and 4 bases at J, with 10 bases in the middle. The germline V gene encodes CDR1 SGHRS and CDR2 YFSETQ. The CDR3 loop spans 14 amino acids. CDR3 DNA sequence: TGCGCCAGCAGCTTGGAAGGGACCGGAGAGACCCAGTACTTC. This translates into CASSLEGTGETQYF.

About this clonotype itself: Its ends do not fully match the called genes, so a read error is possible. The CDR3 bases are TGTGCTAGCAGCCAAGCTCGCGGGAGGTCTGATACGCAGTATTTT. It is translated as CASSQARGRSDTQYF. This chain joins TRBV4-2 and TRBJ2-3; 8 nucleotides line up with TRBD2. There are 15 residues in the CDR3. The V gene's germline CDR1 is LGHNA and CDR2 YNFKEQ.

This clonotype was counted between two and nine times. This chain links TRBV20-1 with TRBJ2-5, with 8 bases aligning to TRBD1. The CDR3 runs 15 residues. Looked up from germline, CDR1 is DFQATT and CDR2 is SNEGSKA (reference sequence). V was pared by 6 bases and J by 4 bases, with 13 bases of the junction left unmatched. The CDR3 nucleotides read TGCAGTGCAATCCTCCAGGGGGCGCGGACAGAGACCCAGTACTTC. It encodes CSAILQGARTETQYF.